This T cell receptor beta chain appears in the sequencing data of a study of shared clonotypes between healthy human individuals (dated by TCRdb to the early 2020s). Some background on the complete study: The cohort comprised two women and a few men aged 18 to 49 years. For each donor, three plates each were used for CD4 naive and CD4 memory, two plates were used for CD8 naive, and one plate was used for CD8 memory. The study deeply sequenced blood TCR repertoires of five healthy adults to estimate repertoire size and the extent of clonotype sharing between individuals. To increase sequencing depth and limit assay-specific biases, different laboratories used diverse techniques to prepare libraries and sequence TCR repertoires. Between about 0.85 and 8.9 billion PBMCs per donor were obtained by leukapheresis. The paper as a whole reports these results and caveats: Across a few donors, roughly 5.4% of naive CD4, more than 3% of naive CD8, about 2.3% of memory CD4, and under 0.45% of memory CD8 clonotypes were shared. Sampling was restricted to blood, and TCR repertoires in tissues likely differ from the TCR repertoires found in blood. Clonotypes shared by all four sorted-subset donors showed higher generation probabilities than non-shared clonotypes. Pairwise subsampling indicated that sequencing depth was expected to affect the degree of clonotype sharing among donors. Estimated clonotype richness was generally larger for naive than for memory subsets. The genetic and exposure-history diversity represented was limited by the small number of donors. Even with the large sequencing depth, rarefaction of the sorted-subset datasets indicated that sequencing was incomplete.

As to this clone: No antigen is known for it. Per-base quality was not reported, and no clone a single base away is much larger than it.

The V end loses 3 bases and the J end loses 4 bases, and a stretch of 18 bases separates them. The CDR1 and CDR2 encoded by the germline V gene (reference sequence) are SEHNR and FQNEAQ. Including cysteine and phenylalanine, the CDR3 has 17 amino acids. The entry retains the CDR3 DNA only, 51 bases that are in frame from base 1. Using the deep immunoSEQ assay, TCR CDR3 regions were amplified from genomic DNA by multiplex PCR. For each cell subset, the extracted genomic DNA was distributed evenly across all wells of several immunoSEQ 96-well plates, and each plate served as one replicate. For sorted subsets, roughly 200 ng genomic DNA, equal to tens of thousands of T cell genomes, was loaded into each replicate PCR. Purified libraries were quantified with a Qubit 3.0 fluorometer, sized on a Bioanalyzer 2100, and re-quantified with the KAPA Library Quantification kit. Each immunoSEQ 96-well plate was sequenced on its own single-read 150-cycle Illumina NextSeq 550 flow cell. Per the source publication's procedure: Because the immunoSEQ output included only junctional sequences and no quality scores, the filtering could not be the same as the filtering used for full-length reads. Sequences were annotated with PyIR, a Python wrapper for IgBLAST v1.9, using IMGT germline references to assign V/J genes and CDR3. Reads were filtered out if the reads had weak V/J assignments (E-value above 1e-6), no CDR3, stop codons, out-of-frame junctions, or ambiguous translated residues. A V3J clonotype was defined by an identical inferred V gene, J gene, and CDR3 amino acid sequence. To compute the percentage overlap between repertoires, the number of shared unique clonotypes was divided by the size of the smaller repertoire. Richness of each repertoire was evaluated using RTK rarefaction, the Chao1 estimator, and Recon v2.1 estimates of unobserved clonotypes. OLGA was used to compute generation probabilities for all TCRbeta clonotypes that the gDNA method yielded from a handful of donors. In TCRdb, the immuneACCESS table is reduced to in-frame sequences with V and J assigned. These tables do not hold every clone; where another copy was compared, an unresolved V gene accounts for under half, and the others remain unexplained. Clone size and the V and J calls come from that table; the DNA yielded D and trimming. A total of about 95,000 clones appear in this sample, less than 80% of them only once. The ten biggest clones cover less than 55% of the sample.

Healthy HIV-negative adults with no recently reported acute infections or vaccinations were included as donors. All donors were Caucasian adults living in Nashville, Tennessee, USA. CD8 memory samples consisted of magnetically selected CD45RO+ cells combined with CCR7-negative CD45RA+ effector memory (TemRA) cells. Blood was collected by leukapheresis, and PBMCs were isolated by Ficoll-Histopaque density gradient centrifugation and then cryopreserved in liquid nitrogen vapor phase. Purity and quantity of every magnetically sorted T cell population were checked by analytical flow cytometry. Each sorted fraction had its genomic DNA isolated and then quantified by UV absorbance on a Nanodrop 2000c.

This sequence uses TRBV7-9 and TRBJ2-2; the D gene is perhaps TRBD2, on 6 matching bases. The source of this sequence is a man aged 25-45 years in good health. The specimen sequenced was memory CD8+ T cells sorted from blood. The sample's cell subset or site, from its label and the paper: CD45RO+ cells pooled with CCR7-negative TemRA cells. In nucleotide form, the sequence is TGTGCCAGCAGCTTTGGCGGGATGGAACCTGCCACCGGGGAGCTGTTTTTT. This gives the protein CASSFGGMEPATGELFF.